A selection of T cell receptor beta chains follows, all from one sample in a study of blood T cell repertoires in COVID-19. The assay was immunoSEQ multiplex PCR, and TCRdb's table has in-frame clones only and misses some. Here the sample spans around 150,000 clones, almost 80% being singletons. Sequences were obtained from peripheral blood. The receptors here all came from a man aged 50 or older with active or convalescent COVID-19. Each CDR3 is given with its conserved first and last residue. The D gene is left open where the match is weak. Clone size is stated in some rows and not others, as once, few, many or a class when expanded.

v_call: TRBV19
d_call: -
j_call: TRBJ1-5
clone_size: -
cdr3_aa: CASSIRGQPQHF
cdr3_nt: TGTGCCAGTAGTATACGGGGTCAGCCCCAGCATTTT

v_call: TRBV6-5
d_call: TRBD1
j_call: TRBJ1-5
clone_size: -
cdr3_aa: CASRFDRGAQPQHF
cdr3_nt: TGTGCCAGCAGATTCGACAGGGGGGCTCAGCCCCAGCATTTT

v_call: TRBV5-1
d_call: TRBD1
j_call: TRBJ1-1
clone_size: -
cdr3_aa: CASSSRGPHTEAFF
cdr3_nt: TGCGCCAGCAGCTCCAGGGGGCCGCACACTGAAGCTTTCTTT

v_call: TRBV27
d_call: TRBD1
j_call: TRBJ2-1
clone_size: -
cdr3_aa: CASSLRSWQGARNEQFF
cdr3_nt: TGTGCCAGCAGTTTAAGGTCTTGGCAGGGGGCGCGAAATGAGCAGTTCTTC

v_call: TRBV30
d_call: -
j_call: TRBJ1-3
clone_size: -
cdr3_aa: CAWSAMAGNTIYF
cdr3_nt: TGTGCCTGGAGTGCCATGGCCGGAAACACCATATATTTT

v_call: TRBV28
d_call: TRBD2
j_call: TRBJ2-7
clone_size: -
cdr3_aa: CASTASGGEIGKQYF
cdr3_nt: TGTGCCAGCACCGCTAGTGGGGGGGAAATAGGAAAGCAGTACTTC

v_call: TRBV27
d_call: TRBD2
j_call: TRBJ2-1
clone_size: -
cdr3_aa: CASSPIAGALYNEQFF
cdr3_nt: TGTGCCAGCAGTCCTATAGCGGGAGCCTTGTACAATGAGCAGTTCTTC

v_call: TRBV19
d_call: TRBD1
j_call: TRBJ1-1
clone_size: -
cdr3_aa: CASQDRLEAFF
cdr3_nt: TGTGCCAGTCAGGACAGGCTTGAAGCTTTCTTT

v_call: TRBV4-1
d_call: -
j_call: TRBJ1-2
clone_size: -
cdr3_aa: CASSQDVGGYYGYTF
cdr3_nt: TGCGCCAGCAGCCAAGATGTCGGGGGATACTATGGCTACACCTTC

v_call: TRBV6-5
d_call: TRBD1
j_call: TRBJ1-5
clone_size: -
cdr3_aa: CASRRGTGHQPQHF
cdr3_nt: TGTGCCAGCAGACGGGGGACAGGTCATCAGCCCCAGCATTTT

v_call: TRBV5-1
d_call: -
j_call: TRBJ2-5
clone_size: many
cdr3_aa: CASSWLDGQETQYF
cdr3_nt: TGCGCCAGCAGCTGGCTAGACGGTCAAGAGACCCAGTACTTC

v_call: TRBV11-2
d_call: -
j_call: TRBJ2-5
clone_size: -
cdr3_aa: CASSYGGPTTPDQETQYF
cdr3_nt: TGTGCCAGCAGCTACGGGGGACCGACAACCCCGGATCAAGAGACCCAGTACTTC

v_call: TRBV5-3
d_call: -
j_call: TRBJ2-3
clone_size: -
cdr3_aa: CARSLAFSSRSSTDTQYF
cdr3_nt: TGTGCCAGAAGCTTGGCCTTTTCTAGCCGATCTAGCACAGATACGCAGTATTTT

v_call: TRBV6-5
d_call: TRBD2
j_call: TRBJ2-3
clone_size: few
cdr3_aa: CASSYAPAGGTDTQYF
cdr3_nt: TGTGCCAGCAGTTACGCCCCGGCGGGAGGCACAGATACGCAGTATTTT

v_call: TRBV28
d_call: TRBD1
j_call: TRBJ1-1
clone_size: -
cdr3_aa: CASNSGTDEAFF
cdr3_nt: TGTGCCAGCAACTCCGGGACAGATGAAGCTTTCTTT

v_call: TRBV28
d_call: TRBD1
j_call: TRBJ1-2
clone_size: -
cdr3_aa: CASSTQGTGGSYTF
cdr3_nt: TGTGCCAGCAGCACACAGGGGACAGGTGGAAGCTACACCTTC

v_call: TRBV6-5
d_call: TRBD2
j_call: TRBJ2-1
clone_size: -
cdr3_aa: CASSYVSSGRDGEQFF
cdr3_nt: TGTGCCAGCAGTTACGTTTCTAGCGGGAGGGATGGTGAGCAGTTCTTC

v_call: TRBV4-1
d_call: -
j_call: TRBJ1-4
clone_size: -
cdr3_aa: CASSPGQLPNEKLFF
cdr3_nt: TGCGCCAGCAGCCCTGGACAGCTCCCTAATGAAAAACTGTTTTTT

v_call: TRBV28
d_call: -
j_call: TRBJ1-5
clone_size: -
cdr3_aa: CASSRRPGNRAYSNQPQHF
cdr3_nt: TGTGCCAGCAGCCGACGCCCCGGGAACAGGGCCTATAGCAATCAGCCCCAGCATTTT

v_call: TRBV12-1
d_call: -
j_call: TRBJ1-5
clone_size: few
cdr3_aa: CASSPNQPQHF
cdr3_nt: TGTGCCAGCAGCCCAAATCAGCCCCAGCATTTT

v_call: TRBV4-1
d_call: TRBD2
j_call: TRBJ2-7
clone_size: -
cdr3_aa: CASSHIGTSGFYEQYF
cdr3_nt: TGCGCCAGCAGCCACATCGGGACTAGCGGGTTTTACGAGCAGTACTTC

v_call: TRBV7-8
d_call: TRBD2
j_call: TRBJ2-2
clone_size: many
cdr3_aa: CASSFYRLASTGELFF
cdr3_nt: TGTGCCAGCAGCTTTTATAGACTAGCGAGCACCGGGGAGCTGTTTTTT

v_call: TRBV18
d_call: TRBD2
j_call: TRBJ2-1
clone_size: -
cdr3_aa: CASSPSQALAGYNEQFF
cdr3_nt: TGTGCCAGCTCACCAAGCCAGGCGCTAGCGGGGTACAATGAGCAGTTCTTC

v_call: TRBV5-1
d_call: TRBD1
j_call: TRBJ2-6
clone_size: -
cdr3_aa: CASSLAGQGVSGANVLTF
cdr3_nt: TGCGCCAGCAGCTTGGCGGGACAGGGGGTGTCTGGGGCCAACGTCCTGACTTTC

v_call: TRBV28
d_call: -
j_call: TRBJ2-3
clone_size: -
cdr3_aa: CASSSTGGTDTQYF
cdr3_nt: TGTGCCAGCAGTTCGACGGGAGGCACAGATACGCAGTATTTT

v_call: TRBV6-5
d_call: -
j_call: TRBJ1-3
clone_size: -
cdr3_aa: CASTRTDSGNTIYF
cdr3_nt: TGTGCCAGCACCCGGACAGACTCTGGAAACACCATATATTTT

v_call: TRBV3-1/TRBV3-2
d_call: -
j_call: TRBJ2-7
clone_size: -
cdr3_aa: CASSQRRDLYEQYF
cdr3_nt: TGTGCCAGCAGCCAACGGAGAGACCTCTACGAGCAGTACTTC

v_call: TRBV27
d_call: -
j_call: TRBJ2-2
clone_size: -
cdr3_aa: CASRLGTQNTGELFF
cdr3_nt: TGTGCCAGCAGACTCGGGACTCAGAACACCGGGGAGCTGTTTTTT

v_call: TRBV7-2
d_call: TRBD2
j_call: TRBJ2-1
clone_size: once
cdr3_aa: CASSLVGGRGSYNEQFF
cdr3_nt: TGTGCCAGCAGCTTAGTGGGCGGGAGGGGCTCCTACAATGAGCAGTTCTTC

v_call: TRBV4-1
d_call: -
j_call: TRBJ2-1
clone_size: -
cdr3_aa: CASSPRLDSYNEQFF
cdr3_nt: TGCGCCAGCAGCCCAAGACTAGACTCCTACAATGAGCAGTTCTTC

v_call: TRBV27
d_call: TRBD1
j_call: TRBJ1-2
clone_size: -
cdr3_aa: CASSAGGRGGYTF
cdr3_nt: TGTGCCAGCAGTGCAGGGGGCCGTGGCGGCTACACCTTC

v_call: TRBV6-2/TRBV6-3
d_call: -
j_call: TRBJ2-3
clone_size: -
cdr3_aa: CASSYSRRTDTQYF
cdr3_nt: TGTGCCAGCAGTTACTCGAGGAGAACAGATACGCAGTATTTT

v_call: TRBV4-1
d_call: TRBD2
j_call: TRBJ2-1
clone_size: -
cdr3_aa: CASSQGLQREWNEQFF
cdr3_nt: TGCGCCAGCAGCCAAGGTCTTCAGCGGGAGTGGAATGAGCAGTTCTTC

v_call: TRBV5-1
d_call: TRBD1
j_call: TRBJ2-1
clone_size: -
cdr3_aa: CASSPGTGQEQFF
cdr3_nt: TGCGCCAGCAGCCCCGGGACAGGGCAGGAGCAGTTCTTC

v_call: TRBV7-9
d_call: TRBD1
j_call: TRBJ2-7
clone_size: many
cdr3_aa: CASSSPGQGLYEQYF
cdr3_nt: TGTGCCAGCAGCTCCCCGGGACAGGGACTCTACGAGCAGTACTTC

v_call: TRBV5-1
d_call: TRBD1
j_call: TRBJ1-6
clone_size: -
cdr3_aa: CASSIRTGGGHSPLHF
cdr3_nt: TGCGCCAGCAGCATACGAACAGGGGGCGGACATTCACCCCTCCACTTT

v_call: TRBV27
d_call: -
j_call: TRBJ1-5
clone_size: -
cdr3_aa: CASTPRGRGQPQHF
cdr3_nt: TGTGCCAGCACCCCCCGAGGACGGGGGCAGCCCCAGCATTTT

v_call: TRBV5-6
d_call: TRBD1
j_call: TRBJ1-5
clone_size: -
cdr3_aa: CASSLWDRGFSQPQHF
cdr3_nt: TGTGCCAGCAGCTTGTGGGACAGGGGTTTCAGTCAGCCCCAGCATTTT

v_call: TRBV7-2
d_call: -
j_call: TRBJ2-2
clone_size: -
cdr3_aa: CASSQDSSPPTGELFF
cdr3_nt: TGTGCCAGCAGCCAGGACAGCTCCCCCCCCACCGGGGAGCTGTTTTTT

v_call: TRBV2
d_call: -
j_call: TRBJ1-1
clone_size: -
cdr3_aa: CASTEEGNTEAFF
cdr3_nt: TGTGCCAGCACCGAAGAGGGGAACACTGAAGCTTTCTTT

v_call: TRBV6-1
d_call: TRBD1
j_call: TRBJ2-7
clone_size: few
cdr3_aa: CASSEAVIGGYYEQYF
cdr3_nt: TGTGCCAGCAGTGAAGCCGTCATAGGGGGCTACTACGAGCAGTACTTC

v_call: TRBV5-6
d_call: -
j_call: TRBJ2-7
clone_size: -
cdr3_aa: CASSLASRPYEQYF
cdr3_nt: TGTGCCAGCAGCTTGGCCTCGCGGCCCTACGAGCAGTACTTC

v_call: TRBV6-5
d_call: TRBD1
j_call: TRBJ1-1
clone_size: once
cdr3_aa: CASIQGEAFF
cdr3_nt: TGTGCCAGCATACAGGGGGAAGCTTTCTTT

v_call: TRBV9
d_call: -
j_call: TRBJ2-6
clone_size: -
cdr3_aa: CASSEGGSGANVLTF
cdr3_nt: TGTGCCAGCAGCGAAGGGGGTTCTGGGGCCAACGTCCTGACTTTC

v_call: TRBV5-1
d_call: -
j_call: TRBJ2-3
clone_size: -
cdr3_aa: CASSLWATDTQYF
cdr3_nt: TGCGCCAGCAGCTTGTGGGCCACAGATACGCAGTATTTT

v_call: TRBV27
d_call: -
j_call: TRBJ2-1
clone_size: -
cdr3_aa: CASSYQGYNEQFF
cdr3_nt: TGTGCCAGCAGTTATCAGGGGTACAATGAGCAGTTCTTC

v_call: TRBV3-1/TRBV3-2
d_call: TRBD2
j_call: TRBJ2-3
clone_size: -
cdr3_aa: CASSQLVGTSKKISTDTQYF
cdr3_nt: TGTGCCAGCAGCCAACTCGTCGGGACTAGCAAAAAGATTAGCACAGATACGCAGTATTTT

v_call: TRBV19
d_call: -
j_call: TRBJ1-2
clone_size: -
cdr3_aa: CASSIRGGYGYTF
cdr3_nt: TGTGCCAGTAGTATACGCGGCGGCTATGGCTACACCTTC

v_call: TRBV7-2
d_call: TRBD2
j_call: TRBJ2-1
clone_size: -
cdr3_aa: CASSLGSGRANEQFF
cdr3_nt: TGTGCCAGCAGCTTAGGTAGCGGGAGGGCCAATGAGCAGTTCTTC

v_call: TRBV2
d_call: TRBD2
j_call: TRBJ2-5
clone_size: -
cdr3_aa: CASRAPGLADETQYF
cdr3_nt: TGTGCCAGCAGGGCACCAGGACTAGCAGATGAGACCCAGTACTTC

v_call: TRBV7-2
d_call: -
j_call: TRBJ1-5
clone_size: few
cdr3_aa: CASSLVAGSEPQHF
cdr3_nt: TGTGCCAGCAGCTTAGTTGCAGGGTCTGAGCCCCAGCATTTT

v_call: TRBV10-3
d_call: TRBD1
j_call: TRBJ2-7
clone_size: -
cdr3_aa: CATLTGGEATEQYF
cdr3_nt: TGTGCCACCTTAACAGGGGGCGAAGCGACCGAGCAGTACTTC

v_call: TRBV5-1
d_call: TRBD1
j_call: TRBJ1-2
clone_size: -
cdr3_aa: CASSPDRGRRYGYTF
cdr3_nt: TGCGCCAGCAGCCCGGACAGGGGGCGACGCTATGGCTACACCTTC

v_call: TRBV6-1
d_call: -
j_call: TRBJ2-7
clone_size: -
cdr3_aa: CASSEVGRVHEQYF
cdr3_nt: TGTGCCAGCAGTGAAGTAGGCAGGGTCCACGAGCAGTACTTC

v_call: TRBV28
d_call: -
j_call: TRBJ2-1
clone_size: -
cdr3_aa: CASSPGGTSYNEQFF
cdr3_nt: TGTGCCAGCAGTCCTGGAGGGACTTCCTACAATGAGCAGTTCTTC